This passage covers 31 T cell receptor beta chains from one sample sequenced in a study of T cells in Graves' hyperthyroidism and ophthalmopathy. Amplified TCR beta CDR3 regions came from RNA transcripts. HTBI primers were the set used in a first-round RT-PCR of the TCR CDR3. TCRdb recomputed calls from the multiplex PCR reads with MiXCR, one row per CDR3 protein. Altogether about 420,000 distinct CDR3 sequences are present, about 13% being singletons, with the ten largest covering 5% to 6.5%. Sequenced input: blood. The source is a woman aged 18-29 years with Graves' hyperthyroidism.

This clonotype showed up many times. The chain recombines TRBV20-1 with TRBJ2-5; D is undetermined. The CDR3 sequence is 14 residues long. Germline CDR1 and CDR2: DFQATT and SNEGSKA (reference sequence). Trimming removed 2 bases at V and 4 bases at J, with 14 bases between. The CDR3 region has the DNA TGCAGTGCTAGATTGACTGTCGGCGGAGAGACCCAGTACTTC. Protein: CSARLTVGGETQYF.

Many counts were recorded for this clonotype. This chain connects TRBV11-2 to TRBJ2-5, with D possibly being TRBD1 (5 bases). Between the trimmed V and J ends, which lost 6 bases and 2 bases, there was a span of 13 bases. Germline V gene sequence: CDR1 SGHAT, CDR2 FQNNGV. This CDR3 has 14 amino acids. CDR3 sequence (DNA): TGTGCCAGCAGTTGGAGACAGCTACAAGAGACCCAGTACTTC. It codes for CASSWRQLQETQYF.

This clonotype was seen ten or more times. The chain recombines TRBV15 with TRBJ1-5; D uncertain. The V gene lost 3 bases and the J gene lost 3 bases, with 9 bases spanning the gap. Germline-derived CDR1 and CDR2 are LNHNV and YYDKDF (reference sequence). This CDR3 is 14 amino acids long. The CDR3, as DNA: TGTGCCACCAGCAGTCCCCGGTACAATCAGCCCCAGCATTTT. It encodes CATSSPRYNQPQHF.

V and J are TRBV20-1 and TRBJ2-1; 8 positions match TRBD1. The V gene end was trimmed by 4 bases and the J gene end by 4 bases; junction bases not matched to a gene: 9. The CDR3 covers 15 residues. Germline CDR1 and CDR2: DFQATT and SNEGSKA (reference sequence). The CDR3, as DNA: TGCAGTGCTACGAATCGGGACAGGTTATACAATGAGCAGTTCTTC. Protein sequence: CSATNRDRLYNEQFF.

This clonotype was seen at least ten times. The CDR3 reads CASSGLAGVPGANVLTF. The CDR3 bases are TGTGCCAGCAGCGGACTAGCGGGAGTACCTGGGGCCAACGTCCTGACTTTC. The rearrangement uses TRBV2 and TRBJ2-6, with 13 positions matching TRBD2. V was pared by 6 bases and J by 2 bases, with 4 bases of the junction left unmatched. CDR1 and CDR2 from the germline V gene are SNHLY and FYNNEI. This CDR3 contains 17 residues.

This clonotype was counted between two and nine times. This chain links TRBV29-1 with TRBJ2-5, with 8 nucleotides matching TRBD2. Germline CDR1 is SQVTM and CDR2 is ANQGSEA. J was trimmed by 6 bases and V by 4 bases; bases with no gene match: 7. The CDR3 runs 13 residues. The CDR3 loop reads CSVAALAGQTQYF. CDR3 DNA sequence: TGCAGCGTTGCAGCCCTAGCGGGCCAGACCCAGTACTTC.

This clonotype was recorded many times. The CDR3 spells CASSQRTGFNEKLFF. The DNA for the CDR3 is TGTGCCAGCAGCCAAAGGACAGGTTTTAATGAAAAACTGTTTTTT. The chain employs TRBV3-1 and TRBJ1-4; 7 bases are a match to TRBD1. V lost 2 bases, J lost 4 bases, and 4 bases stayed unmatched. CDR3 length: 15 residues. Per the germline V gene, CDR1 is LGHDT and CDR2 is YNNKEL (reference sequence).

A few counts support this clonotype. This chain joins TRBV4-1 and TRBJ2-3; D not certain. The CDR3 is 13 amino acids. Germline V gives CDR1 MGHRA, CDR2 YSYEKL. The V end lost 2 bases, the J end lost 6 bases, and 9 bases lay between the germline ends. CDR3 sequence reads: CASSQRAWDTQYF. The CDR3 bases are TGCGCCAGCAGCCAAAGGGCGTGGGATACGCAGTATTTT.

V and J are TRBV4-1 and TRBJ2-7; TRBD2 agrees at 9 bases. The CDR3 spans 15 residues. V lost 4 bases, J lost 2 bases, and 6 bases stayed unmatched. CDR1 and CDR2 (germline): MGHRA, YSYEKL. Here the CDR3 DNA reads TGCGCCAGCAGCCGAAATAGCGGGAGTGCCTACGAGCAGTACTTC. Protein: CASSRNSGSAYEQYF.

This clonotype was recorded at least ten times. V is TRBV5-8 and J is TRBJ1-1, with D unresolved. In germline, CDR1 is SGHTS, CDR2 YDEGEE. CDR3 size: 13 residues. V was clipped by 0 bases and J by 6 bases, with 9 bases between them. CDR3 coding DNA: TGTGCCAGCAGCTTGGCAGGAGGGCCTGAAGCTTTCTTT. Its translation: CASSLAGGPEAFF.

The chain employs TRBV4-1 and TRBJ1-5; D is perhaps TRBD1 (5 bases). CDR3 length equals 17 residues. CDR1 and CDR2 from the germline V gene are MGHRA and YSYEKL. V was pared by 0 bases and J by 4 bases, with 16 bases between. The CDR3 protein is CASSQDRGRERNQPQHF. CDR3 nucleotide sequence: TGCGCCAGCAGCCAAGATCGCGGCAGGGAGAGGAATCAGCCCCAGCATTTT.

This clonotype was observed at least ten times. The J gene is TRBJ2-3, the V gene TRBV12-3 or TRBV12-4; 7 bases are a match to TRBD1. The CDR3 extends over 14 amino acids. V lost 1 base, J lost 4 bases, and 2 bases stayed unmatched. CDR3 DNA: TGTGCCAGCAGTTTAGAGGGGGCGTCAGATACGCAGTATTTT. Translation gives CASSLEGASDTQYF.

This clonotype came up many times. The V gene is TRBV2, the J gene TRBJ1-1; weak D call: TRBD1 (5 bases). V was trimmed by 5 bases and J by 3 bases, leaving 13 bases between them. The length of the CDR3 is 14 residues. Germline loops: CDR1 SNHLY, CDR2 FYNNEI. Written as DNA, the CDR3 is TGTGCCAGCAGTCGGGGGAATTTCGACACTGAAGCTTTCTTT. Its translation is CASSRGNFDTEAFF.

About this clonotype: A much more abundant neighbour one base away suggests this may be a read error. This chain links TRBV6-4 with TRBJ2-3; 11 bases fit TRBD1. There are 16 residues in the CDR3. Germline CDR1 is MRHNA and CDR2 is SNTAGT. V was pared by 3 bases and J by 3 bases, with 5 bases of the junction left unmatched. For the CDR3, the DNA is TGTGCCAGCAGTGAGGCCGGGACAGGGGGTACAGATACGCAGTATTTT. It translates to CASSEAGTGGTDTQYF.

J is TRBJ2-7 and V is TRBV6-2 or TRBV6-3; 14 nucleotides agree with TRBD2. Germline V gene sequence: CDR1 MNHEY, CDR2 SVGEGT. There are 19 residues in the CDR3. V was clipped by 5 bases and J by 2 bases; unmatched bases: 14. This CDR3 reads CASSPTRTATSGRAYEQYF. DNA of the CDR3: TGTGCCAGCAGTCCCACCCGTACAGCGACTAGCGGGAGGGCCTACGAGCAGTACTTC.

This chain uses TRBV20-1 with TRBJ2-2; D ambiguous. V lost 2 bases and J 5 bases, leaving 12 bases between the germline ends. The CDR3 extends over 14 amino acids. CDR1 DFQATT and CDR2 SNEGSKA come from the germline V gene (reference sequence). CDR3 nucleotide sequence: TGCAGTGCTAGACCCGACTCTCAAACCGGGGAGCTGTTTTTT. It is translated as CSARPDSQTGELFF.

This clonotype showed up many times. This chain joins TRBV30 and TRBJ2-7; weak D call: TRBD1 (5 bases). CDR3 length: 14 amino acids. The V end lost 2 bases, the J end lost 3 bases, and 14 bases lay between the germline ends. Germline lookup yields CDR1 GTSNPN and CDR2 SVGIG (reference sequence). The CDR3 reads CAWSLQVPLYEQYF. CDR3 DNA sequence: TGTGCCTGGAGTTTACAGGTTCCCCTCTACGAGCAGTACTTC. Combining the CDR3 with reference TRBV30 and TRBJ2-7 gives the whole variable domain SQTIHQWPATLVQPVGSPLSLECTVEGTSNPNLYWYRQAAGRGLQLLFYSVGIGQISSEVPQNLSASRPQDRQFILSSKKLLLSDSGFYLCAWSLQVPLYEQYFGPGTRLTVT.

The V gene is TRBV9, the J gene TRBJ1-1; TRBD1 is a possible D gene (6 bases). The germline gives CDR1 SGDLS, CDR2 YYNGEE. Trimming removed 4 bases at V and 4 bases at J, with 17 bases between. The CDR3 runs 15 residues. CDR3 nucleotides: TGTGCCAGCAGCCCGCAACCCAGGGGACTCACTGAAGCTTTCTTT. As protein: CASSPQPRGLTEAFF. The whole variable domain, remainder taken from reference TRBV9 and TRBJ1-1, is DSGVTQTPKHLITATGQRVTLRCSPRSGDLSVYWYQQSLDQGLQFLIQYYNGEERAKGNILERFSAQQFPDLHSELNLSSLELGDSALYFCASSPQPRGLTEAFFGQGTRLTVV.

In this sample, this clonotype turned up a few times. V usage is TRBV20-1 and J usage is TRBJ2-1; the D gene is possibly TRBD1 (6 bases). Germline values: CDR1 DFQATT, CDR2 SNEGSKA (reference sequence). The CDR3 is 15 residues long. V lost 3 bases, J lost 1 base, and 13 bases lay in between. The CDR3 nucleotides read TGCAGTGCTAGGGACGACAGGAGATCCTACAATGAGCAGTTCTTC. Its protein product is CSARDDRRSYNEQFF.

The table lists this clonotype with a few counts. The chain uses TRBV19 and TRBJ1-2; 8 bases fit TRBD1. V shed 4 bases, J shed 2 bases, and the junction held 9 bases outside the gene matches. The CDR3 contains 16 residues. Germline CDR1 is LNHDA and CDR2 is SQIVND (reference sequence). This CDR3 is CASSTSPRQGNYGYTF. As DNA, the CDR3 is TGTGCCAGTAGTACCAGCCCTAGACAGGGGAACTATGGCTACACCTTC.

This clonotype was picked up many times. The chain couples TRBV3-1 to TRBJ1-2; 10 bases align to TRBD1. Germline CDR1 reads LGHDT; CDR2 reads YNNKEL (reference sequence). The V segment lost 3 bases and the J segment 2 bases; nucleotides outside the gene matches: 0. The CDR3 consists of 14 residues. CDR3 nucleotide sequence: TGTGCCAGCAGCCAGGGACAGGGGAACTATGGCTACACCTTC. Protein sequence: CASSQGQGNYGYTF.

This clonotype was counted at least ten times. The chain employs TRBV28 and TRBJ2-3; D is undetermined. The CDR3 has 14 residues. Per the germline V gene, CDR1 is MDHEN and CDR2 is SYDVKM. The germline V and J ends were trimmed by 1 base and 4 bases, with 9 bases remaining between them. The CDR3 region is CASSLLPSSDTQYF. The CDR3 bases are TGTGCCAGCAGTTTATTGCCTAGTTCAGATACGCAGTATTTT.

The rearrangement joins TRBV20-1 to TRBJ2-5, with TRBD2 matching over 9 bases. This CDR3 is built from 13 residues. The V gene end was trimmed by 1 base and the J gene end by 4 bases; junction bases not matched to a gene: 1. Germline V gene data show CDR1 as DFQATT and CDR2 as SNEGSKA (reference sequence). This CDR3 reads CSARVAGAETQYF. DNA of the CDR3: TGCAGTGCTAGAGTAGCGGGAGCAGAGACCCAGTACTTC.

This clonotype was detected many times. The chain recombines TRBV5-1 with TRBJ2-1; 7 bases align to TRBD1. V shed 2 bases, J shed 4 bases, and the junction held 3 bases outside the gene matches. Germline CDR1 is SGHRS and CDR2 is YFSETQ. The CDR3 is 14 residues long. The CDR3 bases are TGCGCCAGCAGCTTTGGACAGGCGTACAATGAGCAGTTCTTC. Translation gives CASSFGQAYNEQFF.

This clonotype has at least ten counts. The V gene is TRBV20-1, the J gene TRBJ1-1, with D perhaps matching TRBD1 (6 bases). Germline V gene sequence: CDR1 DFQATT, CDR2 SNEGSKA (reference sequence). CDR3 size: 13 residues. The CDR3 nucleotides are TGCAGACCACGGGACACCGGGAACACTGAAGCTTTCTTT. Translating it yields CRPRDTGNTEAFF.

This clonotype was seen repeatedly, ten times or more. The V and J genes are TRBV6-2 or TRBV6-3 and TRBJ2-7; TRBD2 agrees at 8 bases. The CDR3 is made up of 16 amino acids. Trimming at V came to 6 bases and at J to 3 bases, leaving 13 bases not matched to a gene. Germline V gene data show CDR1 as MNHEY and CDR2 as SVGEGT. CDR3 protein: CASRKAGDGPNYEQYF. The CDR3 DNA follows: TGTGCCAGCAGAAAAGCGGGGGACGGGCCAAACTACGAGCAGTACTTC.

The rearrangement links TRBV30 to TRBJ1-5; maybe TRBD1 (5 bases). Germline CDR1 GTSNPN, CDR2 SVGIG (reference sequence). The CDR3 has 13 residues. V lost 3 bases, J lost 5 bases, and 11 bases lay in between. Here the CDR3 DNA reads TGTGCCTGGAGCCGGGGGTACGATCAGCCCCAGCATTTT. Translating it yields CAWSRGYDQPQHF.

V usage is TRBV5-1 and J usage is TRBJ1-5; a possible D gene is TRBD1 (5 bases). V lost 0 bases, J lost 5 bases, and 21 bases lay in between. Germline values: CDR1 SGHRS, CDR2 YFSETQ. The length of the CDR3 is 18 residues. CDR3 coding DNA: TGCGCCAGCAGCTTGGGGGGCGGGTACGGGTTTAATGATCAGCCCCAGCATTTT. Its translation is CASSLGGGYGFNDQPQHF.

CDR3 sequence (DNA): TGTGCCAGCAGCTTAGCGCAGCTCGTGAGAGGGCACGGGCAGTACTTC. Protein sequence: CASSLAQLVRGHGQYF. This chain joins TRBV7-2 and TRBJ2-7, with D perhaps matching TRBD2 (5 bases). The CDR3 extends over 16 amino acids. Between the trimmed V and J ends, which lost 0 bases and 9 bases, there was a span of 21 bases. Germline CDR1 and CDR2: SGHTA and FQGNSA. Full variable domain (remainder filled in from reference TRBV7-2 and TRBJ2-7): GAGVSQSPSNKVTEKGKDVELRCDPISGHTALYWYRQSLGQGLEFLIYFQGNSAPDKSGLPSDRFSAERTGGSVSTLTIQRTQQEDSAVYLCASSLAQLVRGHGQYFGPGTRLTVT.

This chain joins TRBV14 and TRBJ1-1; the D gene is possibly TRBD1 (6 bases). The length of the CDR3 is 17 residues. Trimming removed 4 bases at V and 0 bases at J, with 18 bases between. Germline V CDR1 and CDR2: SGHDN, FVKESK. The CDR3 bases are TGTGCCAGCAGCCCGATATCCGGACAGCCCATGAACACTGAAGCTTTCTTT. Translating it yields CASSPISGQPMNTEAFF.

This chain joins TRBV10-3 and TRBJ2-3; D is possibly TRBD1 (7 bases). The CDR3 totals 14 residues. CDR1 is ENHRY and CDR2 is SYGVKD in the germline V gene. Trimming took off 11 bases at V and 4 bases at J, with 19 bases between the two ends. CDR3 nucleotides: TGTGCCTATCAGGGGGGCAGGGAGGCAGATACGCAGTATTTT. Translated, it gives CAYQGGREADTQYF.